The clone carrying this T cell receptor beta chain was seen once. There are 15 residues in the CDR3. CDR1 and CDR2 (germline): MNHEY, SVGAGI. Trimming at V came to 8 bases and at J to 6 bases, leaving 11 bases not matched to a gene. The record originates from a study of blood T cell repertoires in COVID-19. About the study: The United States, Italy and Spain provided the acute and convalescent COVID-19 samples. PBMCs, B-cell-depleted T cells, or T cells provided the cDNA or gDNA that made up the material.

Produced via immunoSEQ multiplex PCR; TCRdb's table is partial and in-frame only. The sample consists of 140,000 or so clones, 84% of them appearing once. The sequence derives from a man aged 25 to 40 with COVID-19, enrolled during active disease. The sample comprised peripheral blood. V is TRBV6-5 and J is TRBJ2-1; 9 positions match TRBD1. The CDR3 nucleotides read TGTGCCAGCCAAAGTCCGGGACAGGGTGTCAATGAGCAGTTCTTC. Amino acids: CASQSPGQGVNEQFF.